The 31 T cell receptor beta chains below were found in one sample sequenced in a study of CD8 T cell repertoires and HIV-1 epitope variants. Profiling relied on immunoSEQ multiplex PCR, and the TCRdb table lists in-frame clones only, not all of them. The data contain about 5,500 clones, about two thirds of them singletons. Their specific antigens are unknown. Sequencing input: cultured CD8+ T cells derived from PBMCs. The receptors derive from a male donor with HIV.

This clone was recorded a few times. V usage is TRBV19 and J usage is TRBJ2-7; TRBD2 aligns across 12 bases. The CDR3 loop spans 15 amino acids. CDR1 is LNHDA and CDR2 is SQIVND in the germline V gene (reference sequence). Unmatched junction bases numbered 2, after V lost 3 bases and J lost 2 bases. The chain's CDR3 is CASSMTSGGAYEQYF. CDR3 DNA: TGTGCCAGTAGTATGACTAGCGGGGGTGCCTACGAGCAGTACTTC.

The chain combines TRBV6-6 with TRBJ2-5; D may be TRBD1 (6 bases). Trimming took off 0 bases at V and 1 base at J, with 9 bases between the two ends. Germline CDR1 reads MNHNY; CDR2 reads SVGAGI (reference sequence). The CDR3 runs to 15 residues. The CDR3 is CASSYSTGTQETQYF. The CDR3 bases are TGTGCCAGCAGTTACTCGACAGGAACCCAAGAGACCCAGTACTTC.

The genes are TRBV11-2 and TRBJ2-5, with 8 bases that match TRBD1. Matching the DNA end better, TRBJ2-7 makes the J call doubtful. This CDR3 has 14 residues. Per germline, CDR1 SGHAT and CDR2 FQNNGV. CDR3 loop: CASSPDREYYEQYF. CDR3 DNA sequence: TGTGCCAGCAGCCCGGACAGGGAGTACTACGAGCAGTACTTC.

The V call is TRBV28, the J call TRBJ2-1, with TRBD2 matching over 8 bases. The CDR3 totals 15 residues. J lost 6 bases, V lost 6 bases, and 10 bases had no gene match. Germline CDR1 is MDHEN and CDR2 is SYDVKM. This CDR3 reads CASSPSGFGGNEQFF. In nucleotides, the CDR3 is TGTGCCAGCAGCCCTAGCGGGTTTGGGGGCAATGAGCAGTTCTTC.

Only a few counts were recorded for this clone. The chain recombines TRBV6-1 with TRBJ1-1; D not certain. CDR3 length: 13 amino acids. Deletions cut 5 bases from V and 0 bases from J, with 7 bases between. From germline, CDR1 is MNHNS and CDR2 SASEGT. Written as DNA, the CDR3 is TGTGCCAGCAGTTGGGAGATGAACACTGAAGCTTTCTTT. Translated, it gives CASSWEMNTEAFF.

The chain carries TRBV5-4 and TRBJ1-6, with D possibly being TRBD1 (6 bases). The V end lost 4 bases, the J end lost 7 bases, and 12 bases lay between the germline ends. Per the germline V gene, CDR1 is SGHNT and CDR2 is YYREEE (reference sequence). The CDR3 spans 14 residues. This CDR3 is CASSHREANSPLHF. The CDR3 coding sequence is TGTGCCAGCAGCCACAGGGAGGCCAATTCACCCCTCCACTTT.

The V and J genes are TRBV27 and TRBJ2-6; tentative D call: TRBD1 (5 bases). V was trimmed by 4 bases and J by 0 bases, leaving 10 bases between them. Germline CDR1 and CDR2: MNHEY and SMNVEV (reference sequence). The CDR3 totals 16 residues. The CDR3 spells CASSSHQGSGANVLTF. For the CDR3, the DNA is TGTGCCAGCAGTTCACATCAGGGCTCTGGGGCCAACGTCCTGACTTTC.

The rearrangement uses TRBV28 and TRBJ2-2; the D gene could be TRBD1 or TRBD2 (5 bases each). The length of the CDR3 is 14 residues. The V and J ends lost 3 bases and 7 bases respectively, with 12 bases between them. Germline assignment: CDR1 MDHEN and CDR2 SYDVKM. CDR3 DNA sequence: TGTGCCAGCAGTTTGGGGACCCCTAACGGGGAGCTGTTTTTT. This sequence encodes CASSLGTPNGELFF.

V gene TRBV21-1 combines with J gene TRBJ2-4; the table gives TRBD1 as D, unverified against the DNA. TRBV21-1 is shown as a pseudogene. The length of the CDR3 is 15 residues. The CDR3 loop reads CASSIKGGPSKHRYF. CDR3 nucleotide sequence: TGTGCCAGCAGCATCAAAGGGGGTCCGTCCAAACACCGGTACTTC.

The chain employs TRBV27 and TRBJ2-3; TRBD2 matches at 9 bases. The CDR3 is 17 residues long. J lost 2 bases, V lost 4 bases, and 10 bases had no gene match. Germline lookup yields CDR1 MNHEY and CDR2 SMNVEV (reference sequence). CDR3 region: CASSSTSTSGDTDTQYF. DNA for the CDR3: TGTGCCAGCAGTTCTACATCGACTAGCGGAGACACAGATACGCAGTATTTT.

The chain has TRBV6-6 and TRBJ2-7; 12 bases are shared with TRBD2. V lost 6 bases, J lost 1 base, and 7 bases stayed unmatched. This CDR3 has 16 amino acids. Germline values: CDR1 MNHNY, CDR2 SVGAGI (reference sequence). The CDR3 DNA sequence: TGTGCCAGCAGCCTAAACGGACTAGCGGGGTCCTACGAGCAGTACTTC. The encoded protein is CASSLNGLAGSYEQYF.

J is TRBJ2-2 and V is TRBV10-3, with TRBD2 matching over 10 bases. Germline CDR1 is ENHRY and CDR2 is SYGVKD. CDR3 length equals 15 residues. The V gene end was trimmed by 3 bases and the J gene end by 7 bases; junction bases not matched to a gene: 5. The CDR3, as DNA: TGTGCCATCAGTGAACCGACTAGCGGGCTCGGGGAGCTGTTTTTT. Amino acid sequence: CAISEPTSGLGELFF.

The chain couples TRBV11-1 to TRBJ2-1; D gene unclear. The CDR3 extends over 12 amino acids. The germline V gene has CDR1 SGHAT and CDR2 FQDESV (reference sequence). Trimming cost V 2 bases and J 5 bases, with 4 bases left between them. CDR3 amino acids: CASSLLDNEQFF. The CDR3 region has the DNA TGTGCCAGCAGCTTATTAGACAATGAGCAGTTCTTC.

On this clone itself: The germline gene is not matched at one end of the junction; a read error may be the cause. This sample includes further DNA sequences coding for the same CDR3. The chain employs TRBV6-1 and TRBJ2-3; maybe TRBD2 (6 bases). The CDR3 sequence is 15 residues long. Germline V lookup: CDR1 MNHNS, CDR2 SASEGT. This CDR3 reads CASINFSGYTDTQYF. The CDR3 DNA is TGTGCCAGCATTAATTTTAGCGGCTACACAGATACACAGTATTTT.

This clone was observed a handful of times. The gene calls are TRBV7-9 and TRBJ1-1, with D uncertain. The CDR3 is 12 residues long. CDR1 SEHNR and CDR2 FQNEAQ come from the germline V gene (reference sequence). Deletions cut 0 bases from V and 6 bases from J, with 5 bases between. CDR3 protein: CASSLAQAEAFF. The CDR3 region has the DNA TGTGCCAGCAGCTTAGCCCAGGCTGAAGCTTTCTTT.

The rearrangement joins TRBV5-6 to TRBJ2-7; 8 bases fit TRBD1. Looked up from germline, CDR1 is SGHDT and CDR2 is YYEEEE. J was trimmed by 9 bases and V by 4 bases; bases with no gene match: 12. The CDR3 sequence is 14 residues long. Here the CDR3 reads CASSQDRARVVQYF. CDR3 DNA: TGTGCCAGCAGCCAGGACAGGGCCCGGGTCGTGCAGTACTTC.

The genes are TRBV13 and TRBJ2-7; 8 bases fit TRBD2. Germline V gives CDR1 PRHDT, CDR2 FYEKMQ (reference sequence). V shed 3 bases and J 2 bases; nucleotides not matched to a gene: 3. The CDR3 spans 14 residues. CDR3 region: CASSFQRGTYEQYF. CDR3 sequence (DNA): TGTGCCAGCAGCTTCCAGCGGGGGACCTACGAGCAGTACTTC.

The rearrangement links TRBV28 to TRBJ1-4; TRBD1 is a possible D gene (5 bases). The germline gives CDR1 MDHEN, CDR2 SYDVKM. Trimming left V 6 bases short and J 0 bases short, with 8 bases between. CDR3 length equals 14 residues. The CDR3 protein is CASRPTATNEKLFF. The DNA for the CDR3 is TGTGCCAGCAGACCGACAGCAACTAATGAAAAACTGTTTTTT. The full variable domain, rest sourced from reference TRBV28 and TRBJ1-4, is DVKVTQSSRYLVKRTGEKVFLECVQDMDHENMFWYRQDPGLGLRLIYFSYDVKMKEKGDIPEGYSVSREKKERFSLILESASTNQTSMYLCASRPTATNEKLFFGSGTQLSVL.

The J gene is TRBJ2-1, the V gene TRBV19; 9 bases map to TRBD2. This CDR3 has 15 amino acids. The V and J ends lost 3 bases and 4 bases, in that order; junction bases with no gene match: 4. From germline, CDR1 is LNHDA and CDR2 SQIVND (reference sequence). The CDR3 loop reads CASSIGGGGYNEQFF. CDR3 bases: TGTGCCAGTAGTATTGGCGGGGGGGGATACAATGAGCAGTTCTTC. The whole variable domain, remainder taken from reference TRBV19 and TRBJ2-1, is DGGITQSPKYLFRKEGQNVTLSCEQNLNHDAMYWYRQDPGQGLRLIYYSQIVNDFQKGDIAEGYSVSREKKESFPLTVTSAQKNPTAFYLCASSIGGGGYNEQFFGPGTRLTVL.

This clone was detected only a few times. The rearrangement links TRBV19 to TRBJ1-3; possibly TRBD1 for D (6 bases). The CDR3 runs 16 residues. Germline values: CDR1 LNHDA, CDR2 SQIVND (reference sequence). V lost 5 bases, J lost 2 bases, and 16 bases lay in between. The CDR3 DNA reads as TGTGCCAGTAGTTCCCTAACCAGGGGAGCTGGAAACACCATATATTTT. It translates to CASSSLTRGAGNTIYF.

J is TRBJ2-7 and V is TRBV27, with D uncertain. The CDR3 sequence is 14 residues long. CDR1 MNHEY and CDR2 SMNVEV come from the germline V gene (reference sequence). V dropped 3 bases and J dropped 0 bases, with 9 bases sitting between them. This CDR3 is CASSFSPSSYEQYF. The CDR3 nucleotides read TGTGCCAGCAGTTTTAGCCCTAGCTCCTACGAGCAGTACTTC.

This chain connects TRBV4-1 to TRBJ2-5; maybe TRBD2 (6 bases). CDR1 is MGHRA, CDR2 YSYEKL, per germline. Trimming took 1 base from V and 5 from J, leaving 11 bases between them. CDR3 length equals 14 residues. As DNA, the CDR3 is TGCGCCAGCAGCCAAGTTGGGGCGGGGGAGACCCAGTACTTC. Its protein is CASSQVGAGETQYF.

This clone occurred a few times. The genes are TRBV27 and TRBJ2-7, with TRBD2 matching 10 bases. The CDR3 totals 22 residues. The germline V gene encodes CDR1 MNHEY and CDR2 SMNVEV (reference sequence). The junction had 30 bases not matched to a gene; V was cut back by 10 bases and J by 0 bases. CDR3 sequence: CATRHIRREWVLAGPISYEQYF. The CDR3 DNA is TGTGCCACCAGACATATTAGAAGGGAGTGGGTACTAGCGGGACCTATCTCCTACGAGCAGTACTTC.

CDR3 nucleotide sequence: TGTGCCAGCAGCCAAGAGGGGCCAGACACTAGCGGGGCCAATGAGCAGTTCTTC. Its translation is CASSQEGPDTSGANEQFF. V and J are TRBV4-2 and TRBJ2-1; 10 nucleotides align to TRBD2. Germline values: CDR1 LGHNA, CDR2 YNFKEQ. This CDR3 region has 18 residues. The V segment lost 0 bases and the J segment 6 bases; nucleotides outside the gene matches: 11.

This clone was seen a single time. This chain connects TRBV27 to TRBJ2-1; 10 bases map to TRBD2. Germline V CDR1 and CDR2: MNHEY, SMNVEV (reference sequence). Trimming at V came to 3 bases and at J to 4 bases, leaving 3 bases not matched to a gene. CDR3 length equals 15 residues. This CDR3 is CASSFTSGIYNEQFF. The CDR3 DNA is TGTGCCAGCAGTTTTACTAGCGGGATATACAATGAGCAGTTCTTC.

V usage is TRBV27 and J usage is TRBJ2-1; the D is unclear. Trimming pared 7 bases from V and 5 bases from J, leaving 15 bases between. The CDR3 sequence is 14 residues long. Germline loops: CDR1 MNHEY, CDR2 SMNVEV (reference sequence). The CDR3 DNA reads as TGTGCCAGCATGAGCACCTGGGGTAACAATGAGCAGTTCTTC. Protein: CASMSTWGNNEQFF.

The chain carries TRBV9 and TRBJ1-2; D might be TRBD1 (6 bases). The CDR3 is made up of 14 amino acids. Trimming took off 3 bases at V and 4 bases at J, with 13 bases between the two ends. The V gene's germline CDR1 is SGDLS and CDR2 YYNGEE. The CDR3 coding sequence is TGTGCCAGCAGCGGTCACAGGGAACCCTATGGCTACACCTTC. It is translated as CASSGHREPYGYTF. Together with reference TRBV9 and TRBJ1-2, the CDR3 gives the full variable domain: DSGVTQTPKHLITATGQRVTLRCSPRSGDLSVYWYQQSLDQGLQFLIQYYNGEERAKGNILERFSAQQFPDLHSELNLSSLELGDSALYFCASSGHREPYGYTFGSGTRLTVV.

This chain uses TRBV7-3 with TRBJ2-3; 7 nucleotides match TRBD2. The V gene's germline CDR1 is SGHTA and CDR2 FQGTGA. The junction had 8 bases not matched to a gene; V was cut back by 1 base and J by 4 bases. This CDR3 has 16 amino acids. The CDR3 DNA is TGTGCCAGCAGCTTAAGGGTCGGACTAGTGGCAGATACGCAGTATTTT. Its translation is CASSLRVGLVADTQYF.

The table lists this clone with a few counts. The chain combines TRBV30 with TRBJ2-3; D is perhaps TRBD1 or TRBD2 (5 bases each). CDR1 and CDR2 from the germline V gene are GTSNPN and SVGIG (reference sequence). V was clipped by 2 bases and J by 2 bases, with 8 bases between them. The CDR3 is 13 amino acids. Written as DNA, the CDR3 is TGTGCCTGGAGTCGAGGGACCACAGATACGCAGTATTTT. Translated: CAWSRGTTDTQYF.

This clone was picked up a small number of times. This sequence joins TRBV5-1 and TRBJ1-1; no definite D call. V was trimmed by 0 bases and J by 3 bases, leaving 6 bases between them. The germline V gene has CDR1 SGHRS and CDR2 YFSETQ. The CDR3 totals 13 residues. CDR3 nucleotide sequence: TGCGCCAGCAGCTTGGCGAGGGACACTGAAGCTTTCTTT. This translates into CASSLARDTEAFF. The variable domain in full, completed from reference TRBV5-1 and TRBJ1-1, reads KAGVTQTPRYLIKTRGQQVTLSCSPISGHRSVSWYQQTPGQGLQFLFEYFSETQRNKGNFPGRFSGRQFSNSRSEMNVSTLELGDSALYLCASSLARDTEAFFGQGTRLTVV.

The chain joins TRBV7-9 to TRBJ2-7; D is unresolved. Germline CDR1 SEHNR, CDR2 FQNEAQ (reference sequence). Trimming removed 3 bases at V and 1 base at J, with 7 bases between. The CDR3 loop spans 13 amino acids. This CDR3 is CASSLIVSYEQYF. The CDR3 coding sequence is TGTGCCAGCAGCTTGATTGTGTCCTACGAGCAGTACTTC.